A selection of T cell receptor beta chains follows, all from one sample in a study of blood T cell repertoires in COVID-19. Assay used: immunoSEQ multiplex PCR; TCRdb lists only in-frame clones, some missing. The profile shows 300,000 to 350,000 clones, more than 70% of them singletons. Material: PBMCs or T cells enriched from blood (not recorded which). The receptors derive from a woman aged 30 to 39 who had been exposed to COVID-19. CDR3s include the opening cysteine and the closing phenylalanine or tryptophan. The D gene is left open where the match is weak. Only part of the rows carry a size: once, few, many, or a class if the clone is expanded.

len,v_gene,abundance,d_gene,j_gene,CDR3nt,CDR3aa
14,TRBV10-3,.,.,TRBJ2-7,TGTGCCTCGGGTGATGACAGGAGCTCCTACGAGCAGTACTTC,CASGDDRSSYEQYF
13,TRBV5-1,.,.,TRBJ1-5,TGCGCCAGCAGCTTAGGAGCGAATCAGCCCCAGCATTTT,CASSLGANQPQHF
13,TRBV10-1,.,.,TRBJ2-1,TGCGCCAGCATAGAAAGCTCCTACAATGAGCAGTTCTTC,CASIESSYNEQFF
14,TRBV7-3,.,TRBD2,TRBJ2-5,TGTGCCAGCAGCTTAGATGCGGGAGAAGAGACCCAGTACTTC,CASSLDAGEETQYF
16,TRBV11-2,.,.,TRBJ1-3,TGTGCCAGCAGCTTAAAGTATGAGGGCGGTGGAAACACCATATATTTT,CASSLKYEGGGNTIYF
16,TRBV7-9,once,TRBD1,TRBJ1-3,TGTGCCAGCAGCCCAAGGGACAGGAGCTCTGGAAACACCATATATTTT,CASSPRDRSSGNTIYF
14,TRBV9,.,.,TRBJ1-1,TGTGCCAGCAGTTCTCCGGGGTGGAACACTGAAGCTTTCTTT,CASSSPGWNTEAFF
14,TRBV3-1/TRBV3-2,.,.,TRBJ2-5,TGTGCCAGCAGCGATACGGAGGGCCGGGAGACCCAGTACTTC,CASSDTEGRETQYF
15,TRBV4-1,.,TRBD2,TRBJ2-7,TGCGCCAGCAGCCCCGGACTAGCGGGAGATCACGAGCAGTACTTC,CASSPGLAGDHEQYF
17,TRBV27,.,TRBD1,TRBJ1-5,TGTGCCAGCAGTCGGGGGACAGGGATAGGGGACAATCAGCCCCAGCATTTT,CASSRGTGIGDNQPQHF
14,TRBV3-1/TRBV3-2,.,TRBD1,TRBJ1-3,TGTGCCAGCAGCCCTGGACAGGTTGGAAACACCATATATTTT,CASSPGQVGNTIYF
14,TRBV10-1,.,.,TRBJ1-1,TGCGCCAGCAGTGAGTCCAGGGACTACACTGAAGCTTTCTTT,CASSESRDYTEAFF
15,TRBV28,.,TRBD1,TRBJ1-5,TGTGCCAGCAGCTCAGACAGGGTACGAAATCAGCCCCAGCATTTT,CASSSDRVRNQPQHF
17,TRBV18,.,TRBD1,TRBJ2-2,TGTGCCAGCTCACCGCTGTCCGGGACAGGTAACACCGGGGAGCTGTTTTTT,CASSPLSGTGNTGELFF
14,TRBV5-4,once,TRBD1,TRBJ1-1,TGTGCCAGCAGCTGGGACAGGGGGAACACTGAAGCTTTCTTT,CASSWDRGNTEAFF
15,TRBV10-3,.,.,TRBJ2-1,TGTGCCATCAGTGAGAGCGGCAGAGTCTACAATGAGCAGTTCTTC,CAISESGRVYNEQFF
14,TRBV5-1,once,.,TRBJ2-6,TGCGCCAGCAGCTTCAGCTCTGGGGCCAACGTCCTGACTTTC,CASSFSSGANVLTF
15,TRBV24-1,.,TRBD2,TRBJ2-2,TGTGCCACCAATGAGGCTAGCGGGAGGCCTGGGGAGCTGTTTTTT,CATNEASGRPGELFF
15,TRBV28,.,.,TRBJ2-7,TGTGCCAGCAGTTTATTTGGGGGAGGCTACTACGAGCAGTACTTC,CASSLFGGGYYEQYF
14,TRBV19,.,.,TRBJ2-5,TGTGCCACCAGAAGAGGCAGCAGCCAAGAGACCCAGTACTTC,CATRRGSSQETQYF
16,TRBV5-1,.,.,TRBJ1-6,TGCGCCAGCAGCTTGGGAGGGCTACAGAGCTCTTCACCCCTCCACTTT,CASSLGGLQSSSPLHF
13,TRBV28,.,.,TRBJ2-5,TGTGCCAGCAGTTTACAGGGTGGGGAGACCCAGTACTTC,CASSLQGGETQYF
15,TRBV6-5,.,TRBD1,TRBJ2-1,TGTGCCAGCGGAAGGACAGGGGGCTCCTACAATGAGCAGTTCTTC,CASGRTGGSYNEQFF
14,TRBV28,.,TRBD1,TRBJ2-7,TGTGCCAGCAGATCAGGGGGAAGGGGACGGGAAGGGTACTTC,CASRSGGRGREGYF
15,TRBV3-1/TRBV3-2,.,.,TRBJ1-2,TGTGCCAGCAGCCAAGGCGGTACGGCAGACTATGGCTACACCTTC,CASSQGGTADYGYTF
13,TRBV7-9,.,TRBD2,TRBJ2-7,TGTGCCAGCAGCTTCCGACTAGCGGGAGTTCCGTACTTC,CASSFRLAGVPYF
13,TRBV3-1/TRBV3-2,few,TRBD2,TRBJ2-7,TGTGCCAGCAGCCGTAGCGGGCTCTACGAGCAGTACTTC,CASSRSGLYEQYF
15,TRBV9,.,TRBD2,TRBJ2-1,TGTGCCAGCAGCGGACTTAGCGGGCCGAACAATGAGCAGTTCTTC,CASSGLSGPNNEQFF
17,TRBV11-2,.,.,TRBJ1-5,TGTGCCAGCAGCTTAGATTTCAGGGAATATAGCAATCAGCCCCAGCATTTT,CASSLDFREYSNQPQHF
13,TRBV7-9,.,.,TRBJ2-7,TGTGCCATCAGGGCCCGGAGGGGTTACGAGCAGTACTTC,CAIRARRGYEQYF
15,TRBV27,.,.,TRBJ2-7,TGTGCCAGCAGTTCCACCGGGACTCTCTCCTACGAGCAGTACTTC,CASSSTGTLSYEQYF
15,TRBV7-9,few,TRBD1,TRBJ2-7,TGTGCCAGCAGGGCTGGACAGGGGAGGGCCTACGAGCAGTACTTC,CASRAGQGRAYEQYF
16,TRBV6-4,.,TRBD1,TRBJ2-3,TGTGCCAGCAGAGAAGGTTCCTCGACAGGGCTAGATACGCAGTATTTT,CASREGSSTGLDTQYF
15,TRBV5-1,.,TRBD2,TRBJ2-5,TGCGCCAGCAGCTTGCTAGCGGGAGTAATAGAGACCCAGTACTTC,CASSLLAGVIETQYF
19,TRBV11-2,many,TRBD1,TRBJ1-2,TGTGCCAGCAGCTCCGTCGTCTGGACAGGGGGCAGTATGAACTATGGCTACACCTTC,CASSSVVWTGGSMNYGYTF
13,TRBV7-9,.,.,TRBJ2-7,TGTGCCAGCAGCCCGGGAGTTAACTACGAGCAGTACTTC,CASSPGVNYEQYF
15,TRBV19,once,.,TRBJ1-2,TGTGCCAGTAGTATCACTAGGACAGATAACTATGGCTACACCTTC,CASSITRTDNYGYTF
17,TRBV6-2/TRBV6-3,.,TRBD2,TRBJ2-3,TGTGCCAGCAGTTTTTTCAAGGGCGGGAGTTTGACAGATACGCAGTATTTT,CASSFFKGGSLTDTQYF
15,TRBV19,.,TRBD2,TRBJ2-7,TGTGCCAGTAGTATGGTAGCGGGAGGGACCTACGAGCAGTACTTC,CASSMVAGGTYEQYF
12,TRBV29-1,.,.,TRBJ2-2,TGCAGCGTTGCGGCGGGACTCGGGGAGCTGTTTTTT,CSVAAGLGELFF
11,TRBV2,.,.,TRBJ2-7,TGTGCCAGCAATAGGGGGTACGAGCAGTACTTC,CASNRGYEQYF
16,TRBV7-9,.,TRBD1,TRBJ2-3,TGTGCCAGCAGCTCCACACAGGGGCGGGGCACAGATACGCAGTATTTT,CASSSTQGRGTDTQYF
12,TRBV18,.,.,TRBJ2-3,TGTGCCAGCTCACCCCGGGGGAATACGCAGTATTTT,CASSPRGNTQYF
14,TRBV3-1/TRBV3-2,.,TRBD1,TRBJ1-2,TGTGCCAGCAGCCAAGTTACAGGGGAGGCCGGCTACACCTTC,CASSQVTGEAGYTF
19,TRBV28,.,TRBD1,TRBJ2-6,TGTGCCAGCAGTTTTATGGGGGACAGAGGCTACTCTGGGGCCAACGTCCTGACTTTC,CASSFMGDRGYSGANVLTF
14,TRBV5-1,.,.,TRBJ1-4,TGCGCCAGCAGCTTGGGACAGGAAAATGAAAAACTGTTTTTT,CASSLGQENEKLFF
14,TRBV10-3,.,TRBD1,TRBJ1-2,TGTGCCATCAGCCGGGACAGGGGAGACTATGGCTACACCTTC,CAISRDRGDYGYTF
15,TRBV5-1,.,TRBD1,TRBJ2-1,TGCGCCAGCAGGCAGGACAGGCCATCATCCAATGAGCAGTTCTTC,CASRQDRPSSNEQFF
13,TRBV12-3/TRBV12-4,.,.,TRBJ1-1,TGTGCCAGCAGCTCCAGGGGGAACACTGAAGCTTTCTTT,CASSSRGNTEAFF
14,TRBV5-1,.,TRBD1,TRBJ1-6,TGCGCCAGCAGCTATCAGGGGGTGGGATCACCCCTCCACTTT,CASSYQGVGSPLHF
14,TRBV28,few,TRBD2,TRBJ2-1,TGTGCCAGCACCTGGCGGGGGGCTTACAATGAGCAGTTCTTC,CASTWRGAYNEQFF
17,TRBV3-1/TRBV3-2,.,TRBD1,TRBJ1-4,TGTGCCAGCAGCCATATTAGCTCAGGGGGACTTAATGAAAAACTGTTTTTT,CASSHISSGGLNEKLFF